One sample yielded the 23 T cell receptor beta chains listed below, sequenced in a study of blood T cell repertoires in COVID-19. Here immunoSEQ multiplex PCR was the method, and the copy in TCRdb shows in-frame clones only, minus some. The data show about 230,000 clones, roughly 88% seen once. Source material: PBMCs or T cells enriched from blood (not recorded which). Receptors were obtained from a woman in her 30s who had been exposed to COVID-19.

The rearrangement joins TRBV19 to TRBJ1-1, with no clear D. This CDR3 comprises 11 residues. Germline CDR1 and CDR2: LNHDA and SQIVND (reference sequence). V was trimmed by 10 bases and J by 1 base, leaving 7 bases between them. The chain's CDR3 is CATTRNTEAFF. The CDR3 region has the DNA TGTGCCACCACGAGGAACACTGAAGCTTTCTTT.

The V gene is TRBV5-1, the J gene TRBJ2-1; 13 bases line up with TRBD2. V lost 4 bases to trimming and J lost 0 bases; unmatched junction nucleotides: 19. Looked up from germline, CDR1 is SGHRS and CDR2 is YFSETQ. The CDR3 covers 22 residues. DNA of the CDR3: TGCGCCAGCAGCCGACGCCCAGGACTAGCGGGAGTCATAGCTAGCTCCTACAATGAGCAGTTCTTC. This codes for CASSRRPGLAGVIASSYNEQFF.

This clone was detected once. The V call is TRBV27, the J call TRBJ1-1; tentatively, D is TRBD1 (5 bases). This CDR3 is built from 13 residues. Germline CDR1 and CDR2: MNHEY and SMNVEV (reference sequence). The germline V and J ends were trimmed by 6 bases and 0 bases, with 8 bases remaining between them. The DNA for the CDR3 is TGTGCCAGCAGATGGACACTGAACACTGAAGCTTTCTTT. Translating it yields CASRWTLNTEAFF.

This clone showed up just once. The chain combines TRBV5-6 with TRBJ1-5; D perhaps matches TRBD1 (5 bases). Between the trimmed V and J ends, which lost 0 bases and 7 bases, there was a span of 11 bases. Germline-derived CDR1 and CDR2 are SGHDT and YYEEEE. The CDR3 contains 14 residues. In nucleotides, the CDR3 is TGTGCCAGCAGCTTGGGTGGGGGAGGGCAGCCCCAGCATTTT. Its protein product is CASSLGGGGQPQHF.

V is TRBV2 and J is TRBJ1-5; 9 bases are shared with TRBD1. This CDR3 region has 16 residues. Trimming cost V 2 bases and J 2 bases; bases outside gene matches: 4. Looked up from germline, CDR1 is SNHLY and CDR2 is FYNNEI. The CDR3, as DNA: TGTGCCAGCAGTGAAACCCGACAGGGGGGCAATCAGCCCCAGCATTTT. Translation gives CASSETRQGGNQPQHF.

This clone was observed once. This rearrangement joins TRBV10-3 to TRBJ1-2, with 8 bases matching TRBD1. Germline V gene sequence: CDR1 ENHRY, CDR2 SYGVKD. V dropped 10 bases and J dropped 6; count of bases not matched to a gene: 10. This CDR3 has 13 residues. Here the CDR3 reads CATYGQGRDGYTF. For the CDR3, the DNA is TGTGCCACCTACGGACAGGGAAGGGATGGCTACACCTTC.

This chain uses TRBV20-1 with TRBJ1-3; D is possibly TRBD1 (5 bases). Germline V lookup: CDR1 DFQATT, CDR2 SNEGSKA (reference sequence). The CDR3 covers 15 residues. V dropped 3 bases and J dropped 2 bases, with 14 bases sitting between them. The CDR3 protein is CSASTGLAAGNTIYF. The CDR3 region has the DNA TGCAGTGCTAGTACGGGGCTAGCGGCTGGAAACACCATATATTTT.

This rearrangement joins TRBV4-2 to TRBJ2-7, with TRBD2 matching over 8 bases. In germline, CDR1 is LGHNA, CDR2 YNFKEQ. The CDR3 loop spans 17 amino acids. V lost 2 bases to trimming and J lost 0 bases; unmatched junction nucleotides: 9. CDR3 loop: CASSQRITSGYSYEQYF. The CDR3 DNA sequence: TGTGCCAGCAGCCAACGGATAACTAGCGGCTACTCCTACGAGCAGTACTTC.

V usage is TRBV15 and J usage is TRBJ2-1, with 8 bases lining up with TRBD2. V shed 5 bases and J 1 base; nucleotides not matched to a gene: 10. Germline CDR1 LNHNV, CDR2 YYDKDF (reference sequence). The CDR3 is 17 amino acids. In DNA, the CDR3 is TGTGCCACCAGCCGACAAGGAAGCGGGAGATCCTACAATGAGCAGTTCTTC. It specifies CATSRQGSGRSYNEQFF.

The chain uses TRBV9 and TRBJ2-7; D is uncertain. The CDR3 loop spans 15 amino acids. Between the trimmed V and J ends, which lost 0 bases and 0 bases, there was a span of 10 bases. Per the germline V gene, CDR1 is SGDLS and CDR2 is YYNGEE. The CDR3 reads CASSVAPGGSYEQYF. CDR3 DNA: TGTGCCAGCAGCGTAGCTCCGGGTGGCTCCTACGAGCAGTACTTC.

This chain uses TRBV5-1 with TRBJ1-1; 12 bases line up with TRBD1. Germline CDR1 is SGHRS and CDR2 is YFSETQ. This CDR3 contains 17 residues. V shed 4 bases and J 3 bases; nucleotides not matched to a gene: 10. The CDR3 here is CASSQYRDRGPDTEAFF. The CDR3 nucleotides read TGCGCCAGCAGCCAATACCGGGACAGGGGGCCTGACACTGAAGCTTTCTTT.

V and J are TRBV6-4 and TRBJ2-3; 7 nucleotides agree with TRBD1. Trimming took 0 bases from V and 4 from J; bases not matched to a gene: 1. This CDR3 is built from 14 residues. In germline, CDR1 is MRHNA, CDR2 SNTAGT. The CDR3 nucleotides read TGTGCCAGCAGTGACTCCACAGGGGCAGATACGCAGTATTTT. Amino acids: CASSDSTGADTQYF.

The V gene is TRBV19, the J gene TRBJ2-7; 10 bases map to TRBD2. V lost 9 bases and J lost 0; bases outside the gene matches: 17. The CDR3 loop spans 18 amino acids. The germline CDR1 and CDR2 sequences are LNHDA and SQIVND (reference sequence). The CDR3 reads CASSYGVWTSGSSYEQYF. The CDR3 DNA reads TGTGCCAGCAGTTACGGAGTTTGGACTAGCGGTTCCTCCTACGAGCAGTACTTC.

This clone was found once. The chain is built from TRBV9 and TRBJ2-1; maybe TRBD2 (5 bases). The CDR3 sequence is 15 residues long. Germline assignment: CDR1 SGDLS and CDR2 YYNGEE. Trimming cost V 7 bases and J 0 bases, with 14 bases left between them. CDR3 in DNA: TGTGCCAGCGGCGATAGCGCCAGCTCCTACAATGAGCAGTTCTTC. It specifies CASGDSASSYNEQFF.

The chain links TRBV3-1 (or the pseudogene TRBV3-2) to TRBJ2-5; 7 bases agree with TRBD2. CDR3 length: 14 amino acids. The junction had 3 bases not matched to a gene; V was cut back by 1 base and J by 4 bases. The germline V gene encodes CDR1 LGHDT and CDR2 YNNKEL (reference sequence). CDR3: CASSQGGGGETQYF. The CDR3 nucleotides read TGTGCCAGCAGCCAAGGGGGCGGGGGAGAGACCCAGTACTTC.

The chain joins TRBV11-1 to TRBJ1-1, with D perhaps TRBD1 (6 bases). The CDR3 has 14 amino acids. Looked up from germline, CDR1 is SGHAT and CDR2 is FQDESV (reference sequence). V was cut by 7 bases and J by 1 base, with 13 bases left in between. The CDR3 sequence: CASTYATGNTEAFF. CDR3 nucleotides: TGTGCCAGCACCTACGCGACAGGGAACACTGAAGCTTTCTTT. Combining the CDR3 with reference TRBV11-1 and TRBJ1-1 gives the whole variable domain EAEVAQSPRYKITEKSQAVAFWCDPISGHATLYWYRQILGQGPELLVQFQDESVVDDSQLPKDRFSAERLKGVDSTLKIQPAELGDSAMYLCASTYATGNTEAFFGQGTRLTVV.

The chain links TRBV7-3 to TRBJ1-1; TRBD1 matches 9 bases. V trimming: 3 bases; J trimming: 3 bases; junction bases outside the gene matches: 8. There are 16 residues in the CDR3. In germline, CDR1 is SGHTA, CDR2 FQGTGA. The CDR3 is CASSFTGGSGDTEAFF. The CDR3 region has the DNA TGTGCCAGCAGCTTTACAGGGGGCAGTGGGGACACTGAAGCTTTCTTT.

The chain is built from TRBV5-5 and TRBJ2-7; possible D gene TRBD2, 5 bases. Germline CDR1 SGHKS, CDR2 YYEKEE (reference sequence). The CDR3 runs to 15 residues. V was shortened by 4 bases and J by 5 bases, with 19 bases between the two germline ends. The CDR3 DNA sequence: TGTGCCAGCAGCACCTTTGGAGCGGAGACCGACGAGCAGTACTTC. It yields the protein CASSTFGAETDEQYF.

CDR3 protein: CASRPLEADQETQYF. The DNA for the CDR3 is TGCGCCAGCAGACCTTTGGAGGCGGACCAAGAGACCCAGTACTTC. This sequence joins TRBV5-1 and TRBJ2-5; TRBD2 is a possible D gene (5 bases). This CDR3 comprises 15 residues. From germline, CDR1 is SGHRS and CDR2 YFSETQ. Trimming removed 5 bases from V and 0 bases from J, with 14 bases in between.

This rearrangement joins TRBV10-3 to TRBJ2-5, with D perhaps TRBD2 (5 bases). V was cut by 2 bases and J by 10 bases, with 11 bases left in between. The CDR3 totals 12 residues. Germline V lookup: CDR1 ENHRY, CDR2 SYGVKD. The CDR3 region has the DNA TGTGCCATCAGTGAGCCCACCCGGGGCCAGTACTTC. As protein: CAISEPTRGQYF.

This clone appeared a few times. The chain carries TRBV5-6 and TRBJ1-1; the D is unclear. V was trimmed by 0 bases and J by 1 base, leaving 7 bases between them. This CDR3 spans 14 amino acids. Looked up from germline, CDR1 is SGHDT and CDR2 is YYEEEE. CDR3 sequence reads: CASSLASGNTEAFF. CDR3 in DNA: TGTGCCAGCAGCTTGGCCAGTGGGAACACTGAAGCTTTCTTT.

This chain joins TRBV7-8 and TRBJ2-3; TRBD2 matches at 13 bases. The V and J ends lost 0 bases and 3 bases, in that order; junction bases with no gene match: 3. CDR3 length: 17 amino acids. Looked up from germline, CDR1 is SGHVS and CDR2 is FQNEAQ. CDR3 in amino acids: CASSLASLAGGTDTQYF. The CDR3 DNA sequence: TGTGCCAGCAGCTTAGCCTCACTAGCGGGAGGGACAGATACGCAGTATTTT.

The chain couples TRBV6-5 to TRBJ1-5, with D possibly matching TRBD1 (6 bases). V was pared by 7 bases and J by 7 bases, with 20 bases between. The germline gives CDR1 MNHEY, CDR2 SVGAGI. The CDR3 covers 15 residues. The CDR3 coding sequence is TGTGCCAGCACCCCTAACGGCAGGGGCGGCCAGCCCCAGCATTTT. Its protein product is CASTPNGRGGQPQHF.